The TCR beta chain described here comes from a study of blood T cell repertoires in COVID-19. Looking at the study overall: Specimens from acute and convalescent COVID-19 originated in the United States, Italy and Spain. Sources were T cells, B-cell-depleted T cells, or PBMCs; the material itself was cDNA or gDNA.

The CDR3 is made up of 13 amino acids. V was clipped by 8 bases and J by 0 bases, with 13 bases between them. Germline loops: CDR1 GTSNPN, CDR2 SVGIG (reference sequence). Authors' processing steps: Amplification of reference gene primers provided the estimated nucleated cell counts. Using immunoSEQ multiplex PCR, the repertoire was profiled, and TCRdb retains in-frame clones only, with some absent. V and J calls and clone size are as listed in that table; D and trimming were resolved from the DNA. Here the sample spans tens of thousands of clones, 90% being singletons. This chain connects TRBV30 to TRBJ1-2; D not resolved. The clonotype was recovered from a man aged 40-49 years with acute or convalescent COVID-19. Sequenced: peripheral blood. The DNA of the CDR3 is TGTGCCCATAACCTACTGACTAACTATGGCTACACCTTC. Its protein is CAHNLLTNYGYTF. The variable domain in full, with the rest retrieved from reference TRBV30 and TRBJ1-2, is SQTIHQWPATLVQPVGSPLSLECTVEGTSNPNLYWYRQAAGRGLQLLFYSVGIGQISSEVPQNLSASRPQDRQFILSSKKLLLSDSGFYLCAHNLLTNYGYTFGSGTRLTVV.